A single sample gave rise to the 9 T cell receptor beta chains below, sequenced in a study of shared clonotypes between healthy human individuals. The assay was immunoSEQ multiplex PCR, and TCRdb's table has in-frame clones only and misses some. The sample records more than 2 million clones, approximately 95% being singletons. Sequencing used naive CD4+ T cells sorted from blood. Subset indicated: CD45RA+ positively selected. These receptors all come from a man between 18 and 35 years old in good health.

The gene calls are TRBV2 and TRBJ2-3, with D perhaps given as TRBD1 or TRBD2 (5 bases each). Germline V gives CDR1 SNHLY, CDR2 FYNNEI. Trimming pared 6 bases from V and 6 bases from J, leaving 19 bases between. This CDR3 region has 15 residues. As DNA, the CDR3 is TGTGCCAGCAGGTTCATAGGGACCATTCCGGATACGCAGTATTTT. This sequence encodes CASRFIGTIPDTQYF.

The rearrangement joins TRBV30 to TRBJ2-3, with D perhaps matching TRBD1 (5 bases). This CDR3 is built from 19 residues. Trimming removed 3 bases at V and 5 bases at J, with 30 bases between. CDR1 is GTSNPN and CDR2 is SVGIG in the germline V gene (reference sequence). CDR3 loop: CAWRETFRAVSRKGDTQYF. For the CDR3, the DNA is TGTGCCTGGAGGGAGACTTTCAGGGCAGTTTCGCGGAAAGGAGATACGCAGTATTTT.

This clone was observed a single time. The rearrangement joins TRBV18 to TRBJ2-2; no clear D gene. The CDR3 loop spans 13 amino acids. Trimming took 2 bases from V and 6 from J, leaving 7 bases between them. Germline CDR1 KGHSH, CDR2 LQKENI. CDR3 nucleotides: TGTGCCAGCTCACCAACCGTTCCCGGGGAGCTGTTTTTT. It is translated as CASSPTVPGELFF.

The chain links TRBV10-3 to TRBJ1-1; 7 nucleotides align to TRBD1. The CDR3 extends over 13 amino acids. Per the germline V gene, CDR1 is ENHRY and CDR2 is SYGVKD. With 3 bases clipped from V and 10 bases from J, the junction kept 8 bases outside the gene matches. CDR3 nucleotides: TGTGCCATCAGTGATCCGGACAGGTTGGCAGCTTTCTTT. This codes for CAISDPDRLAAFF.

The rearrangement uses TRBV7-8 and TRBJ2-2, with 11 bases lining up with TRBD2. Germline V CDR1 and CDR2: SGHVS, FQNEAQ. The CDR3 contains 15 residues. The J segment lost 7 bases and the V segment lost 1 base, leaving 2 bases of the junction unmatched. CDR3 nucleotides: TGTGCCAGCAGCTTAGATCTAGCGGGAGGCGGGGAGCTGTTTTTT. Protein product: CASSLDLAGGGELFF.

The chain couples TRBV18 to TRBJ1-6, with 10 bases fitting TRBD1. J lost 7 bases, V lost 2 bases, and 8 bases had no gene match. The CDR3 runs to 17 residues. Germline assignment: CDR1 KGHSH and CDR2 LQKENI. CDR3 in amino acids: CASSPRGTGDRNSPLHF. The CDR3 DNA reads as TGTGCCAGCTCACCAAGGGGGACAGGGGACCGGAATTCACCCCTCCACTTT.

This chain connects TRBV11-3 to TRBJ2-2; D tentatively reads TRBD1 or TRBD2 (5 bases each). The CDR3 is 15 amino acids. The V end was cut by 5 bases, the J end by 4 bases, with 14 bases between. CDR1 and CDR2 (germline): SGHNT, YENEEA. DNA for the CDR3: TGTGCCAGCAGCCCGGGGACCAAACTCACCGGGGAGCTGTTTTTT. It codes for CASSPGTKLTGELFF.

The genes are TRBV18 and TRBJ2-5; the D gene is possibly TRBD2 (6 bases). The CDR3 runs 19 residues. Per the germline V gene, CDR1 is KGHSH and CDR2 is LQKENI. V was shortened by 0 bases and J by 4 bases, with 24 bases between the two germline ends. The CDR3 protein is CASSPPIYQRESAGETQYF. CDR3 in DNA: TGTGCCAGCTCACCACCTATTTATCAACGGGAGTCAGCTGGAGAGACCCAGTACTTC.

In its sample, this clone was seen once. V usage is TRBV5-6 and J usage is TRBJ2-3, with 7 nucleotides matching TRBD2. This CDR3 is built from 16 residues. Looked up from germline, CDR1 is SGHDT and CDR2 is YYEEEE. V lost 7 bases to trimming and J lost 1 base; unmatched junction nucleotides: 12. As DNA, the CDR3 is TGTGCCAGCGCCCAGGGACTAACCCCAGGCACAGATACGCAGTATTTT. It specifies CASAQGLTPGTDTQYF.